This T cell receptor (beta chain) was obtained from a study of shared clonotypes between healthy human individuals (dated by TCRdb to the early 2020s). Study-level background: Three men and two women, aged 18 to 49 years, made up the cohort. Per donor, three plates each were used for CD4 naive and CD4 memory, two for CD8 naive, and one for CD8 memory. The study deeply sequenced blood TCR repertoires of about 5 healthy adults to estimate repertoire size and the extent of clonotype sharing between individuals. To increase sequencing depth and limit assay-specific biases, TCR repertoire library preparation and sequencing were carried out by different laboratories using diverse techniques. Each donor's leukapheresis produced roughly between about 0.9 and 9.5 billion PBMCs.

Results and caveats for the whole study, not just this receptor: The small number of donors limited the genetic and exposure-history diversity represented. Based on pairwise subsampling, the degree of clonotype sharing among donors was expected to be affected by sequencing depth. Sampling was restricted to blood, and TCR repertoires in tissues likely differ from the TCR repertoires found in blood. Rarefaction of sorted-subset datasets indicated incomplete sequencing despite the large sequencing depth. Clonotypes shared by all four sorted-subset donors showed higher generation probabilities than non-shared clonotypes. Sharing across several donors was observed for about 5% of naive CD4, over 3% of naive CD8, 2% to 2.5% of memory CD4, and roughly 0.43% of memory CD8 clonotypes. Estimated clonotype richness was generally larger for naive than for memory subsets.

To note about this clone: The antigen it binds to is not known. Within one base of it there is no much larger clone, and no base qualities were kept. The sample contains more than one DNA sequence encoding this CDR3.

TCR CDR3 regions were amplified from genomic DNA by multiplex PCR using the deep immunoSEQ assay. For each cell subset, the extracted genomic DNA was distributed evenly across all wells of several immunoSEQ 96-well plates, and each plate served as one replicate. For sorted subsets, each replicate PCR was loaded with about 200 ng genomic DNA, equivalent to 30,000 or so T cell genomes. The purified libraries were quantified using a Qubit 3.0 fluorometer, sized with a Bioanalyzer 2100, and then quantified again using the KAPA Library Quantification kit. Every immunoSEQ 96-well plate was sequenced on a dedicated single-read 150-cycle Illumina NextSeq 550 flow cell. As for how the authors treated the data: Because the immunoSEQ output included only junctional sequences and no quality scores, the filtering could not be the same as the filtering used for full-length reads. Sequences were annotated with PyIR, a Python wrapper for IgBLAST v1.9, using IMGT germline references to assign V/J genes and CDR3. Any read was removed if the V/J assignment was weak (E-value above 1e-6), the CDR3 was missing, or the read contained stop codons, out-of-frame junctions, or ambiguous translated residues. A V3J clonotype was defined by an identical inferred V gene, J gene, and CDR3 amino acid sequence. Percentage overlap between repertoires was calculated by dividing the number of shared unique clonotypes by the size of the smaller repertoire. RTK rarefaction, the Chao1 estimator, and Recon v2.1 estimates of unobserved clonotypes were used to assess repertoire richness. Generation probabilities were computed with OLGA for all TCRbeta clonotypes obtained by the gDNA method from a handful of donors. Drawn from immuneACCESS, this table holds only the in-frame rearrangements with V and J called that TCRdb kept. Clones are partly lost; checked studies trace under half to an unresolved V gene and leave the rest unexplained. V, J and clone size were drawn from that table, and D and trimming were deduced from the DNA. The sample includes roughly 2.5 million clones, with roughly 92% observed a single time. Under 0.15% of the sample is in the top ten clones.

Healthy HIV-negative adults with no recently reported acute infections or vaccinations were included as donors. All donors were Caucasian adults living in Nashville, Tennessee, USA. CD4+ T cells were enriched through magnetic negative selection, after which naive cells were positively selected on CD45RA and the remaining negative fraction served as the memory subset. After blood collection by leukapheresis, PBMCs were isolated using Ficoll-Histopaque density gradient centrifugation and then cryopreserved in the vapor phase of liquid nitrogen. Purity and quantity of every magnetically sorted T cell population were checked by analytical flow cytometry. Genomic DNA was isolated from each sorted fraction and quantified by UV absorbance on a Nanodrop 2000c. The receptor's source is a man younger than 35 in good health. The sequencing input was naive CD4+ T cells sorted from blood. The cell subset or site tag for this specimen amounts to: CD45RA+ positively selected.

The DNA sequence reads TGTGCCAGCAGCTTCGGGACGGGCAACTATGGCTACACCTTC. The resulting protein is CASSFGTGNYGYTF. Recombination linked TRBV7-2 to TRBJ1-2; a tentative D call is TRBD1 (5 bases match). Its CDR3 holds 14 amino acids, cysteine through phenylalanine. The sequence is cut down to CDR3 DNA, 42 bases in frame from base 1. CDR1 SGHTA and CDR2 FQGNSA are derived from the germline V gene. V is pared back by 3 bases and J by 2 bases, with 10 bases lying between the germline termini.